Listed below are T cell receptor beta chains from one sample, sequenced in a study of cytomegalovirus exposure and HLA in healthy donors. TCRdb keeps only in-frame clones here, not all; method: immunoSEQ multiplex PCR. In the table there are around 65,000 clones, approximately 72% of which are singletons. The sample was PBMCs. The receptor source for this set is a man between 45 and 60 years old in good health and CMV-seropositive. Both conserved end residues are trimmed from each CDR3. Fields, in order: clone size, V gene, CDR3 protein. Some rows mark clone size as missing; the rest say once, few, many or name a class of expanded clone.

clone_size: .; v_call: TRBV13; cdr3_aa: ASSRAGPYGYT
clone_size: .; v_call: TRBV15; cdr3_aa: ATRGGQRDTEAF
clone_size: .; v_call: TRBV6-5; cdr3_aa: ASSLGQGANQPQH
clone_size: .; v_call: TRBV5-4; cdr3_aa: ASSLGRGGSYEQY
clone_size: .; v_call: TRBV30; cdr3_aa: AWSHLAGGTADTQY
clone_size: .; v_call: TRBV2; cdr3_aa: ASIRDRRSTDTQY
clone_size: few; v_call: TRBV7-9; cdr3_aa: AIKQGGSSYEQY
clone_size: once; v_call: TRBV6-4; cdr3_aa: ASRNNRGREETQY
clone_size: .; v_call: TRBV6-5; cdr3_aa: ASSYAPGREGYEQY
clone_size: .; v_call: TRBV5-1; cdr3_aa: ASSSTRGHEQY
clone_size: once; v_call: TRBV9; cdr3_aa: ASSPGQLSSGNTIY
clone_size: .; v_call: TRBV6-5; cdr3_aa: ASSYMTAEETQY
clone_size: .; v_call: TRBV18; cdr3_aa: ASSPFNLQGADEQY
clone_size: .; v_call: TRBV27; cdr3_aa: ASKQGTGYT
clone_size: .; v_call: TRBV28; cdr3_aa: ASSLGRSSYNEQF
clone_size: .; v_call: TRBV14; cdr3_aa: ASSQAGSATYEQY
clone_size: .; v_call: TRBV18; cdr3_aa: ASSQGGDYGYT
clone_size: .; v_call: TRBV6-1; cdr3_aa: ASSEGGQGAGTQY
clone_size: .; v_call: TRBV5-1; cdr3_aa: ASSGDSSGNTIY
clone_size: .; v_call: TRBV29-1; cdr3_aa: SVVLGGTEAF
clone_size: few; v_call: TRBV6-6; cdr3_aa: ASSYGTGINEKLF
clone_size: .; v_call: TRBV7-2; cdr3_aa: ASSFPGVTEAF
clone_size: .; v_call: TRBV19; cdr3_aa: ASSIDRNTEAF
clone_size: .; v_call: TRBV7-8; cdr3_aa: ASSPDRVGRADTQY
clone_size: .; v_call: TRBV19; cdr3_aa: ATKPGTGNTEAF
clone_size: .; v_call: TRBV30; cdr3_aa: AWSQTGTNQPQH
clone_size: few; v_call: TRBV6-5; cdr3_aa: ASRHSAGANTEAF
clone_size: .; v_call: TRBV30; cdr3_aa: AWSTSPGQGSYEQY
clone_size: few; v_call: TRBV18; cdr3_aa: ASSPRMGSGEQF
clone_size: .; v_call: TRBV12-5; cdr3_aa: ASGLGSGRVYEQY
clone_size: .; v_call: TRBV6-5; cdr3_aa: ASSLAGTNTGELF
clone_size: few; v_call: TRBV19; cdr3_aa: ASRNTGVATEAF
clone_size: .; v_call: TRBV10-2; cdr3_aa: ASRDRGATNEKLF
clone_size: few; v_call: TRBV29-1; cdr3_aa: SVSPGDTEAF
clone_size: .; v_call: TRBV9; cdr3_aa: ASSGGDGGTGELF
clone_size: .; v_call: TRBV2; cdr3_aa: ASNRDTSTNEKLF
clone_size: few; v_call: TRBV6-5; cdr3_aa: ARRPQGMTGEPF
clone_size: .; v_call: TRBV18; cdr3_aa: ASSPSQNTEAF